A selection of T cell receptor beta chains follows, all from one sample in a study of shared clonotypes between healthy human individuals. Assay used: immunoSEQ multiplex PCR; TCRdb lists only in-frame clones, some missing. There are roughly 2.1 million clones in the sample; roughly 91% occur only once, and 1.5% to 2% lies in the top ten. Sequencing was carried out using naive CD8+ T cells from PBMCs. Source of these receptors: a man younger than 35 in good health. Some clones in this sample may be carry-over from other donors' samples. Each CDR3 is given with its conserved first and last residue. The order of the fields is clone size, V gene, D gene, J gene, CDR3 DNA, CDR3 protein. A D gene is named only where the DNA matches it firmly. Clone size, where shown, is once, few, many, or a class for clones that have expanded.

clone_size: -; v_call: TRBV5-6; d_call: -; j_call: TRBJ2-7; cdr3_nt: TGTGCCAGCGAATCCTGGGGTGAGCAGTACTTC; cdr3_aa: CASESWGEQYF
clone_size: -; v_call: TRBV19; d_call: -; j_call: TRBJ2-2; cdr3_nt: TGTGCCAGTAAGGGACACCGAAACACCGGGGAGCTGTTTTTT; cdr3_aa: CASKGHRNTGELFF
clone_size: -; v_call: TRBV2; d_call: -; j_call: TRBJ1-1; cdr3_nt: TGTGCCAAAAACAGGGTAGTGAACACTGAAGCTTTCTTT; cdr3_aa: CAKNRVVNTEAFF
clone_size: -; v_call: TRBV7-9; d_call: -; j_call: TRBJ1-1; cdr3_nt: TGTGCCAGCAGCTTGCCGCGCCGGAACACTGAAGCTTTCTTT; cdr3_aa: CASSLPRRNTEAFF
clone_size: -; v_call: TRBV27; d_call: -; j_call: TRBJ1-1; cdr3_nt: TGTGCCAGCAGTTTGGGCAGAAACACTGAAGCTTTCTTT; cdr3_aa: CASSLGRNTEAFF
clone_size: -; v_call: TRBV6-6; d_call: TRBD1; j_call: TRBJ1-5; cdr3_nt: TGTGCCAGCAGTTACCCCGACAGGGACAATCAGCCCCAGCATTTT; cdr3_aa: CASSYPDRDNQPQHF
clone_size: once; v_call: TRBV11-2; d_call: -; j_call: TRBJ2-1; cdr3_nt: TGTGCCAGCAGCTTTGGCAGAAATGAGCAGTTCTTC; cdr3_aa: CASSFGRNEQFF
clone_size: -; v_call: TRBV7-2; d_call: -; j_call: TRBJ2-1; cdr3_nt: TGTGCCAGCAGCCCACGGGAAGACAATGAGCAGTTCTTC; cdr3_aa: CASSPREDNEQFF
clone_size: -; v_call: TRBV28; d_call: -; j_call: TRBJ2-5; cdr3_nt: TGTGCCAGCAGTTTTCAAGGGAACCAAGAGACCCAGTACTTC; cdr3_aa: CASSFQGNQETQYF
clone_size: -; v_call: TRBV27; d_call: -; j_call: TRBJ1-5; cdr3_nt: TGTGCCAGCCGACCGGAGGGTAGCAATCAGCCCCAGCATTTT; cdr3_aa: CASRPEGSNQPQHF
clone_size: -; v_call: TRBV5-8; d_call: TRBD1; j_call: TRBJ1-5; cdr3_nt: TGTGCCGGAGCCTACGGGACAGTTTATACTCAGCCCCAGCATTTT; cdr3_aa: CAGAYGTVYTQPQHF
clone_size: -; v_call: TRBV5-6; d_call: -; j_call: TRBJ2-2; cdr3_nt: TGTGCCAGCAGCTTGGCCGTGGGGGAGCTGTTTTTT; cdr3_aa: CASSLAVGELFF
clone_size: -; v_call: TRBV15; d_call: -; j_call: TRBJ1-3; cdr3_nt: TGTGCCACAGGTTTTGGTGCTCACCCTGGAAACACCATATATTTT; cdr3_aa: CATGFGAHPGNTIYF
clone_size: -; v_call: TRBV7-2; d_call: -; j_call: TRBJ2-7; cdr3_nt: TGTGCCAGCAGCTTAGCGCCGGGCTGGAACGAGCAGTACTTC; cdr3_aa: CASSLAPGWNEQYF
clone_size: -; v_call: TRBV6-5; d_call: -; j_call: TRBJ2-1; cdr3_nt: TGTGCCAGCAGTCCCGCATATCTCTCAAGGGAGCAGTTCTTC; cdr3_aa: CASSPAYLSREQFF
clone_size: -; v_call: TRBV27; d_call: -; j_call: TRBJ2-1; cdr3_nt: TGTGCCAGCAGTTTTTTCCTCGGGAATGAGCAGTTCTTC; cdr3_aa: CASSFFLGNEQFF
clone_size: -; v_call: TRBV7-6; d_call: -; j_call: TRBJ2-7; cdr3_nt: TGTGCCAGCAGCCCCGCCGGGCCTACCTACGAGCAGTACTTC; cdr3_aa: CASSPAGPTYEQYF
clone_size: -; v_call: TRBV7-9; d_call: -; j_call: TRBJ1-2; cdr3_nt: TGTGCCAGCAGCCACTATACCATTAACTATGGCTACACCTTC; cdr3_aa: CASSHYTINYGYTF
clone_size: -; v_call: TRBV5-1; d_call: -; j_call: TRBJ2-3; cdr3_nt: TGCGCCAGCAGCACGGCGGATCAGGGTAGCGGCACAGATACGCAGTATTTT; cdr3_aa: CASSTADQGSGTDTQYF
clone_size: -; v_call: TRBV28; d_call: TRBD1; j_call: TRBJ2-7; cdr3_nt: TGTGCCAGCAGCCTGACAGGGGGCAGTCACGAGCAGTACTTC; cdr3_aa: CASSLTGGSHEQYF
clone_size: -; v_call: TRBV5-1; d_call: -; j_call: TRBJ2-2; cdr3_nt: TGCGCCAGCAGCCCGTTTCGGGTAACGAACACCGGGGAGCTGTTTTTT; cdr3_aa: CASSPFRVTNTGELFF
clone_size: -; v_call: TRBV28; d_call: -; j_call: TRBJ2-1; cdr3_nt: TGTGCCAGCAGTTCCCATCGGACGGCTCATGGGCAGTTCTTC; cdr3_aa: CASSSHRTAHGQFF
clone_size: -; v_call: TRBV21-1; d_call: -; j_call: TRBJ2-3; cdr3_nt: TGTGCCAGCAGCACCCGACAAAGTGGGGACAGTTGCGCAGATACGCAGTATTTT; cdr3_aa: CASSTRQSGDSCADTQYF
clone_size: -; v_call: TRBV11-3; d_call: -; j_call: TRBJ2-7; cdr3_nt: TGTGCCAGCAGCTATAGCAGGGGTTACGAGCAGTACTTC; cdr3_aa: CASSYSRGYEQYF
clone_size: -; v_call: TRBV6-1; d_call: -; j_call: TRBJ1-6; cdr3_nt: TGTGCCAGCAGTGAAAGTTTAGCCCTCAGGGTGAATTCACCCCTCCACTTT; cdr3_aa: CASSESLALRVNSPLHF
clone_size: -; v_call: TRBV2; d_call: TRBD1; j_call: TRBJ1-2; cdr3_nt: TGTGCCAGCAAGACAGGGGAAAAACGGGGCTACACCTTC; cdr3_aa: CASKTGEKRGYTF
clone_size: -; v_call: TRBV27; d_call: -; j_call: TRBJ2-1; cdr3_nt: TGTGCCAGCAGTCCCCTTTCCTCCTACAATGAGCAGTTCTTC; cdr3_aa: CASSPLSSYNEQFF
clone_size: once; v_call: TRBV4-1; d_call: -; j_call: TRBJ2-7; cdr3_nt: TGCGCCAGCAGCCAAGCACGGACGGGCACCTACGAGCAGTACTTC; cdr3_aa: CASSQARTGTYEQYF
clone_size: -; v_call: TRBV30; d_call: -; j_call: TRBJ2-3; cdr3_nt: TGTGCCTGGGGGGTCGGGACGGCTTCAACAGATACGCAGTATTTT; cdr3_aa: CAWGVGTASTDTQYF
clone_size: -; v_call: TRBV6-1; d_call: -; j_call: TRBJ2-3; cdr3_nt: TGTGCCAGCAGTGAAGGGCCTTGGGACACCACAGATACGCAGTATTTT; cdr3_aa: CASSEGPWDTTDTQYF
clone_size: -; v_call: TRBV19; d_call: -; j_call: TRBJ2-7; cdr3_nt: TGTGCCAGTAGTACCCGTCGAAAGGACGAGCAGTACTTC; cdr3_aa: CASSTRRKDEQYF
clone_size: -; v_call: TRBV28; d_call: TRBD1; j_call: TRBJ1-2; cdr3_nt: TGTGCCAGCAGTTTTGCGGGACAGCTTTATGGCTACACCTTC; cdr3_aa: CASSFAGQLYGYTF
clone_size: -; v_call: TRBV6-5; d_call: -; j_call: TRBJ2-1; cdr3_nt: TGTGCCAGCAGTCCGGGAGTCTCCCCCCACAATGAGCAGTTCTTC; cdr3_aa: CASSPGVSPHNEQFF